This entry lists 10 T cell receptor beta chains sequenced from one sample in a study of CD8+ T cells in alopecia areata. In alopecia areata patients, both lesional scalp punch biopsies and peripheral blood were collected. RNA extraction was followed by reverse transcription into cDNA, which acted as the sequencing template. Using immunoSEQ multiplex PCR, the repertoire was profiled, and TCRdb retains in-frame clones only, with some absent. The sample has approximately 7,500 clones; around 69% are singletons. The sequences come from skin, collected at week 0. The origin of the receptors is a human donor with alopecia areata.

The table lists this clone with a few counts. The chain recombines TRBV25-1 with TRBJ2-5, with TRBD1 matching over 10 bases. The germline V gene has CDR1 MGHDK and CDR2 SYGVNS. After removal of 0 bases from V and 5 bases from J, the junction contained 12 bases not matched to a gene. The CDR3 has 18 residues. The chain's CDR3 is CASSEYIPRQGAVETQYF. The CDR3 nucleotides are TGTGCCAGCAGTGAATATATTCCGCGACAGGGGGCTGTTGAGACCCAGTACTTC.

This clone came up a few times. This chain connects TRBV7-9 to TRBJ2-7; D not certain. V was pared by 7 bases and J by 5 bases, with 9 bases between. Germline CDR1 and CDR2: SEHNR and FQNEAQ (reference sequence). This CDR3 has 11 amino acids. Here the CDR3 DNA reads TGTGCCAGCACCTCATCGGACGAGCAGTACTTC. Its translation: CASTSSDEQYF.

This clone was observed a few times. The rearrangement links TRBV7-9 to TRBJ2-5; either TRBD1 or TRBD2 may supply D (5 bases each). With 5 bases removed from V and 7 bases from J, the gap between germline ends came to 32 bases. The CDR3 totals 19 residues. CDR1 is SEHNR, CDR2 FQNEAQ, per germline (reference sequence). CDR3 in DNA: TGTGCCAGCAGCCCTCAAGGCAGGGCCGGCGCCTTGGGAGTTTGGACCCAGTACTTC. Translating it yields CASSPQGRAGALGVWTQYF. The whole variable domain, remainder taken from reference TRBV7-9 and TRBJ2-5, is DTGVSQNPRHKITKRGQNVTFRCDPISEHNRLYWYRQTLGQGPEFLTYFQNEAQLEKSRLLSDRFSAERPKGSFSTLEIQRTEQGDSAMYLCASSPQGRAGALGVWTQYFGPGTRLLVL.

This clone was found a few times. The chain couples TRBV4-3 to TRBJ1-5; no clear D gene. The V end was cut by 0 bases, the J end by 4 bases, with 10 bases between. This CDR3 is built from 15 residues. Germline V CDR1 and CDR2: LGHNA, YSLEER. CDR3 bases: TGCGCCAGCAGCCAAGATTTATCCCCAAATCAGCCCCAGCATTTT. It translates to CASSQDLSPNQPQHF.

This clone has only one observation. The chain recombines TRBV6-1 with TRBJ1-4; the D gene is possibly TRBD1 (6 bases). V was pared by 5 bases and J by 8 bases, with 12 bases between. The CDR3 is 13 residues long. Germline V gene data show CDR1 as MNHNS and CDR2 as SASEGT. This CDR3 reads CASSTGFEEKLFF. CDR3 bases: TGTGCCAGCAGTACAGGGTTTGAGGAAAAACTGTTTTTT.

The chain uses TRBV30 and TRBJ1-6; 9 nucleotides agree with TRBD1. The CDR3 covers 16 residues. The junction had 8 bases not matched to a gene; V was cut back by 4 bases and J by 4 bases. Germline CDR1 is GTSNPN and CDR2 is SVGIG (reference sequence). The CDR3 DNA follows: TGTGCCTGGATGGGACAGGGAATGGGGTATAATTCACCCCTCCACTTT. It yields the protein CAWMGQGMGYNSPLHF.

The chain carries TRBV6-6 and TRBJ2-7; TRBD1 is a possible D gene (5 bases). Trimming cost V 7 bases and J 5 bases, with 15 bases left between them. In germline, CDR1 is MNHNY, CDR2 SVGAGI (reference sequence). CDR3 length: 13 residues. CDR3 in amino acids: CASTRRVVDEQYF. The CDR3 nucleotides read TGTGCCAGCACTCGCAGGGTTGTGGACGAGCAGTACTTC.

The rearrangement joins TRBV7-9 to TRBJ2-5; D is possibly TRBD1 or TRBD2 (5 bases each). The length of the CDR3 is 15 residues. Germline V CDR1 and CDR2: SEHNR, FQNEAQ (reference sequence). V lost 3 bases and J lost 5, with 16 bases in between. In nucleotides, the CDR3 is TGTGCCAGCAGCTTCATGGGGCCCACTAGTGAGACCCAGTACTTC. This encodes CASSFMGPTSETQYF.

The gene calls are TRBV11-2 and TRBJ2-7; no clear D gene. Germline lookup yields CDR1 SGHAT and CDR2 FQNNGV. This CDR3 comprises 11 residues. V gave up 7 bases and J gave up 0 bases, with 4 bases separating them. CDR3 sequence (DNA): TGTGCCAGCACCAGCTCCTACGAGCAGTACTTC. Translating gives CASTSSYEQYF.

This clone has just a few counts. The chain carries TRBV6-5 and TRBJ2-5; maybe TRBD2 (6 bases). The germline V gene encodes CDR1 MNHEY and CDR2 SVGAGI. V gave up 5 bases and J gave up 3 bases, with 10 bases separating them. There are 13 residues in the CDR3. Written as DNA, the CDR3 is TGTGCCAGCAGTACTAGCCTTAAAGAGACCCAGTACTTC. Its protein product is CASSTSLKETQYF.